This T cell receptor (beta chain) stems from a study of blood T cell repertoires in COVID-19. Per germline, CDR1 MNHEY and CDR2 SVGAGI. CDR3 length: 14 amino acids. Trimming cost V 6 bases and J 4 bases, with 12 bases left between them. Per the original methods: Quantification of nucleated cells was approximated via reference gene primer amplification. Using immunoSEQ multiplex PCR, the repertoire was profiled, and TCRdb retains in-frame clones only, with some absent. V and J calls and clone size follow that table, whereas D and trimming were derived from the DNA. The table includes 110,000 to 150,000 clones, roughly 77% detected once.

This clonotype was sampled from a man aged 55 to 69 with acute or convalescent COVID-19. This rearrangement joins TRBV6-5 to TRBJ2-2; TRBD2 is a possible D gene (6 bases). The material sequenced was peripheral blood. The CDR3 region is CASRRGLLTGELFF. CDR3 sequence (DNA): TGTGCCAGCAGGCGAGGACTACTCACCGGGGAGCTGTTTTTT.